This section outlines one T cell receptor (beta chain) sequence together with its context. Its antigen remains unknown. The data are from a study of cytomegalovirus exposure and HLA in healthy donors. Findings and limits, study-wide: Reports credit the classifier with highly specific, highly sensitive diagnosis of cytomegalovirus status. In a later analysis, DRB1 alleles had the most associated TCRs; HLA-C alleles the fewest.

Germline assignment: CDR1 MNHNS and CDR2 SASEGT. Trimming took off 7 bases at V and 6 bases at J, with 10 bases between the two ends. The CDR3 runs 11 residues. PCR used 60 Vbeta primers and 13 Jbeta primers. Assay used: immunoSEQ multiplex PCR; TCRdb lists only in-frame clones, some missing. Of about 160,000 clones in the sample, around 74% were seen once. The source material was PBMCs. The receptor was isolated from a female donor in good health and CMV-seronegative. The rearrangement links TRBV6-1 to TRBJ2-7; TRBD1 might be the D (6 bases). As DNA, the CDR3 is TGTGCCAGCAACTGGGGGCGCGAGCAGTACTTC. Translation: CASNWGREQYF.